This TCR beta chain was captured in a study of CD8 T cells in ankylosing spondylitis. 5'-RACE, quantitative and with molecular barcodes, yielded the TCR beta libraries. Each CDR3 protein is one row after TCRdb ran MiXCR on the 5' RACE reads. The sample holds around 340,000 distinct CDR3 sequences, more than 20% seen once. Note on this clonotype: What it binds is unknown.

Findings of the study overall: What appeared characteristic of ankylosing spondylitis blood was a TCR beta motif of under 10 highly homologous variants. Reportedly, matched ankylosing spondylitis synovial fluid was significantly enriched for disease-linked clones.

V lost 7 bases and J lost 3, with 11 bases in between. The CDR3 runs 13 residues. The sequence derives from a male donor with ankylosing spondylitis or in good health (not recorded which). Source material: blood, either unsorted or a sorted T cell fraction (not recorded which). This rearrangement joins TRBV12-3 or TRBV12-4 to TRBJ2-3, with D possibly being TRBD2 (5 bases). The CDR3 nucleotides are TGTGCCAGCACCTTAGGACTGACAGATACGCAGTATTTT. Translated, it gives CASTLGLTDTQYF.